These 24 T cell receptor beta chains came from one sample sequenced in a study of OX40 agonist ivuxolimab in advanced cancers. The method was immunoSEQ multiplex PCR; TCRdb's version includes in-frame clones alone and lacks a portion of them. Of more than 80,000 clones listed, about 90% are singletons. The source material was CD4+ or CD8+ T cells sorted from blood, sampled in a trial of the OX40 agonist ivuxolimab. The receptors were sampled from an adult with an advanced solid tumor such as melanoma, head and neck, liver or kidney cancer.

The V and J genes are TRBV28 and TRBJ2-3; D is ambiguous. This CDR3 has 11 amino acids. The V gene's germline CDR1 is MDHEN and CDR2 SYDVKM. The V and J ends lost 4 bases and 3 bases respectively, with 2 bases between them. The CDR3 coding sequence is TGTGCCAGCAGTTATACAGATACGCAGTATTTT. It specifies CASSYTDTQYF.

The rearrangement uses TRBV7-3 and TRBJ1-1; the D is unclear. There are 14 residues in the CDR3. Germline V lookup: CDR1 SGHTA, CDR2 FQGTGA. Trimming left V 5 bases short and J 1 base short, with 11 bases between. The CDR3 region is CASSPGAANTEAFF. CDR3 nucleotides: TGTGCCAGCAGCCCCGGTGCGGCGAACACTGAAGCTTTCTTT.

This clone was observed a handful of times. The rearrangement uses TRBV19 and TRBJ1-2; no clear D gene. The CDR3 length is 9 residues. Germline V gene lookup returns CDR1 LNHDA and CDR2 SQIVND (reference sequence). V lost 9 bases, J lost 8 bases, and 7 bases lay in between. CDR3 loop: CARGGGYTF. The CDR3 nucleotides are TGTGCCAGGGGCGGGGGCTACACCTTC.

The chain uses TRBV7-9 and TRBJ2-2; D is unclear. The CDR3 has 11 amino acids. With 5 bases removed from V and 10 bases from J, the gap between germline ends came to 8 bases. Looked up from germline, CDR1 is SEHNR and CDR2 is FQNEAQ (reference sequence). The CDR3 loop reads CASSPPKELFF. DNA for the CDR3: TGTGCCAGCAGCCCTCCTAAGGAGCTGTTTTTT.

V and J are TRBV23-1 and TRBJ2-5; D is unclear. TRBV23-1 is classed as an ORF, of uncertain function. The CDR3 is made up of 15 amino acids. Trimming pared 8 bases from V and 4 bases from J, leaving 20 bases between. The CDR3 loop is CASGSPGHLLETQYF. The CDR3 coding sequence is TGCGCCAGCGGCTCCCCGGGCCACCTTTTAGAGACCCAGTACTTC.

This chain links TRBV29-1 with TRBJ2-2; 10 nucleotides agree with TRBD2. The CDR3 extends over 14 amino acids. Per the germline V gene, CDR1 is SQVTM and CDR2 is ANQGSEA. V gave up 4 bases and J gave up 4 bases; unmatched junction bases: 3. The CDR3 coding sequence is TGCAGCGTTGGGACTAGCGGTGGCACCGGGGAGCTGTTTTTT. Translated, it gives CSVGTSGGTGELFF.

In regard to this clone: The same CDR3 can be traced to other DNA sequences in this sample. This chain uses TRBV9 with TRBJ2-3; 12 bases are shared with TRBD2. This CDR3 comprises 16 residues. Germline V gene sequence: CDR1 SGDLS, CDR2 YYNGEE. Trimming removed 4 bases from V and 3 bases from J; junction bases left unmatched: 6. The CDR3 nucleotides read TGTGCCAGCAGCTCTAGACTAGCGGGAGTTACAGATACGCAGTATTTT. Its protein product is CASSSRLAGVTDTQYF. Full variable domain (rest looked up from reference TRBV9 and TRBJ2-3): DSGVTQTPKHLITATGQRVTLRCSPRSGDLSVYWYQQSLDQGLQFLIQYYNGEERAKGNILERFSAQQFPDLHSELNLSSLELGDSALYFCASSSRLAGVTDTQYFGPGTRLTVL.

J is TRBJ1-1 and V is TRBV27; D remains ambiguous. Germline V lookup: CDR1 MNHEY, CDR2 SMNVEV (reference sequence). The CDR3 runs to 12 residues. Between the trimmed V and J ends, which lost 1 base and 11 bases, there was a span of 11 bases. The CDR3 sequence is CASSLLGGWAFF. The CDR3 DNA sequence: TGTGCCAGCAGTTTATTAGGCGGCTGGGCTTTCTTT.

This clone has a single count. V and J are TRBV19 and TRBJ2-7; no firm D call. The CDR3 has 15 residues. The V gene's germline CDR1 is LNHDA and CDR2 SQIVND (reference sequence). Trimming pared 5 bases from V and 3 bases from J, leaving 17 bases between. In DNA form, the CDR3 reads TGTGCCAGTAGTCCTACTTGGACGGAGTTCTACGAGCAGTACTTC. It encodes CASSPTWTEFYEQYF. Combining the CDR3 with reference TRBV19 and TRBJ2-7 gives the whole variable domain DGGITQSPKYLFRKEGQNVTLSCEQNLNHDAMYWYRQDPGQGLRLIYYSQIVNDFQKGDIAEGYSVSREKKESFPLTVTSAQKNPTAFYLCASSPTWTEFYEQYFGPGTRLTVT.

Within the sample, this clone is medium-sized. This sequence joins TRBV19 and TRBJ1-1; TRBD1 aligns across 8 bases. This CDR3 spans 12 amino acids. The germline V gene has CDR1 LNHDA and CDR2 SQIVND (reference sequence). V shed 6 bases, J shed 8 bases, and the junction held 5 bases outside the gene matches. CDR3 amino acids: CASSAGTGEAFF. In nucleotides, the CDR3 is TGTGCCAGTAGCGCCGGGACAGGCGAAGCTTTCTTT.

This clone was seen just once. The rearrangement uses TRBV29-1 and TRBJ2-3; 8 bases are a match to TRBD2. CDR1 and CDR2 from the germline V gene are SQVTM and ANQGSEA. The CDR3 spans 13 residues. The V segment lost 4 bases and the J segment 2 bases; nucleotides outside the gene matches: 2. Here the CDR3 DNA reads TGCAGCGTTGGGGGACTAGTCACAGATACGCAGTATTTT. This codes for CSVGGLVTDTQYF.

The rearrangement joins TRBV4-1 to TRBJ2-2; 13 bases are a match to TRBD2. V lost 3 bases and J lost 7; bases outside the gene matches: 5. Germline V gene lookup returns CDR1 MGHRA and CDR2 YSYEKL. The CDR3 contains 16 residues. CDR3 residues: CASSQQGLAGSGELFF. In DNA form, the CDR3 reads TGCGCCAGCAGCCAGCAGGGACTAGCGGGAAGCGGGGAGCTGTTTTTT.

CDR3 in amino acids: CASSPRTSGNEQFF. DNA for the CDR3: TGTGCCAGTAGTCCACGGACTAGCGGGAATGAGCAGTTCTTC. V is TRBV19 and J is TRBJ2-1; 11 positions match TRBD2. The V gene end was trimmed by 5 bases and the J gene end by 7 bases; junction bases not matched to a gene: 4. This CDR3 comprises 14 residues. Germline CDR1 LNHDA, CDR2 SQIVND (reference sequence).

The chain employs TRBV28 and TRBJ2-2; TRBD2 agrees at 7 bases. Losses at the gene ends were 1 base for V and 7 bases for J; bases not matched to a gene: 6. The CDR3 has 15 amino acids. Germline CDR1 reads MDHEN; CDR2 reads SYDVKM. The CDR3 protein is CASSLSRGGDGELFF. CDR3 DNA: TGTGCCAGCAGTTTATCTCGGGGAGGGGACGGGGAGCTGTTTTTT. Looking up the rest from reference TRBV28 and TRBJ2-2 gives the full variable domain: DVKVTQSSRYLVKRTGEKVFLECVQDMDHENMFWYRQDPGLGLRLIYFSYDVKMKEKGDIPEGYSVSREKKERFSLILESASTNQTSMYLCASSLSRGGDGELFFGEGSRLTVL.

The chain uses TRBV5-1 and TRBJ1-6, with 10 bases identical to TRBD1. The CDR3 has 14 amino acids. The junction had 3 bases not matched to a gene; V was cut back by 4 bases and J by 8 bases. Germline V CDR1 and CDR2: SGHRS, YFSETQ. CDR3 bases: TGCGCCAGCAGCGGGGGACAGGGGCATTCACCCCTCCACTTT. It codes for CASSGGQGHSPLHF.

This clone was counted between two and nine times. The chain recombines TRBV6-1 with TRBJ1-1; 8 nucleotides match TRBD1. This CDR3 spans 13 amino acids. Germline V CDR1 and CDR2: MNHNS, SASEGT. The V and J ends lost 6 bases and 4 bases, in that order; junction bases with no gene match: 4. In DNA form, the CDR3 reads TGTGCCAGCAGCGACAGGGGAATCACTGAAGCTTTCTTT. This sequence encodes CASSDRGITEAFF.

The chain is built from TRBV11-3 and TRBJ2-7; D is ambiguous. This CDR3 contains 11 residues. V was clipped by 0 bases and J by 7 bases, with 4 bases between them. From germline, CDR1 is SGHNT and CDR2 YENEEA. Written as DNA, the CDR3 is TGTGCCAGCAGCTTAGAAGGGGAGCAGTACTTC. Its translation is CASSLEGEQYF.

J is TRBJ1-2 and V is TRBV5-1; D perhaps matches TRBD1 (6 bases). This CDR3 contains 15 residues. The V gene's germline CDR1 is SGHRS and CDR2 YFSETQ. V gave up 0 bases and J gave up 8 bases, with 17 bases separating them. The CDR3 DNA is TGCGCCAGCAGCTTGGGGGACACTCAATCCGCGGGCTACACCTTC. It encodes CASSLGDTQSAGYTF.

The chain employs TRBV5-4 and TRBJ2-5; 16 bases agree with TRBD2. The CDR3 has 19 amino acids. In germline, CDR1 is SGHNT, CDR2 YYREEE (reference sequence). V gave up 3 bases and J gave up 5 bases; unmatched junction bases: 13. DNA of the CDR3: TGTGCCAGCAGCTCCCCGACGGGACTAGCGGGAGGGGAGGGGGAGACCCAGTACTTC. Its translation: CASSSPTGLAGGEGETQYF.

The chain links TRBV11-3 to TRBJ2-7; tentatively, D is TRBD1 (5 bases). Trimming pared 2 bases from V and 4 bases from J, leaving 6 bases between. CDR3 size: 12 residues. Germline V CDR1 and CDR2: SGHNT, YENEEA. The CDR3 DNA reads as TGTGCCAGCAGCTTACAGGGTTACGAGCAGTACTTC. This translates into CASSLQGYEQYF.

The chain carries TRBV4-1 and TRBJ1-6; D gene uncertain. V gave up 0 bases and J gave up 6 bases, with 9 bases separating them. The CDR3 is 15 residues long. Per germline, CDR1 MGHRA and CDR2 YSYEKL. The CDR3 nucleotides read TGCGCCAGCAGCCAAGACCCGCTATTTAATTCACCCCTCCACTTT. This translates into CASSQDPLFNSPLHF.

This chain joins TRBV27 and TRBJ2-7, with D perhaps matching TRBD1 (6 bases). V was shortened by 3 bases and J by 5 bases, with 11 bases between the two germline ends. This CDR3 region has 13 residues. Germline V gene sequence: CDR1 MNHEY, CDR2 SMNVEV (reference sequence). The CDR3 loop is CASSFRGFNEQYF. CDR3 bases: TGTGCCAGCAGTTTTAGGGGGTTTAACGAGCAGTACTTC.

The chain has TRBV5-6 and TRBJ1-1; possibly TRBD1 for D (5 bases). The ends were cut back, 0 bases at V and 0 bases at J, with 18 bases in the middle. CDR3 length: 18 amino acids. The germline V gene has CDR1 SGHDT and CDR2 YYEEEE. CDR3 coding DNA: TGTGCCAGCAGCTTGGCCTCCTTTCAACAGGACATGAACACTGAAGCTTTCTTT. Translation: CASSLASFQQDMNTEAFF.

The rearrangement uses TRBV21-1 and TRBJ2-4; TRBD2 is the table's D call, not checked against the DNA. TRBV21-1 is shown as a pseudogene. This CDR3 spans 18 amino acids. CDR3 nucleotide sequence: TGTGCCAGCAGCAAAGCGGGGACTAGCCGTTCGGCCAAAAACATTCAGTACTTC. Its translation is CASSKAGTSRSAKNIQYF.